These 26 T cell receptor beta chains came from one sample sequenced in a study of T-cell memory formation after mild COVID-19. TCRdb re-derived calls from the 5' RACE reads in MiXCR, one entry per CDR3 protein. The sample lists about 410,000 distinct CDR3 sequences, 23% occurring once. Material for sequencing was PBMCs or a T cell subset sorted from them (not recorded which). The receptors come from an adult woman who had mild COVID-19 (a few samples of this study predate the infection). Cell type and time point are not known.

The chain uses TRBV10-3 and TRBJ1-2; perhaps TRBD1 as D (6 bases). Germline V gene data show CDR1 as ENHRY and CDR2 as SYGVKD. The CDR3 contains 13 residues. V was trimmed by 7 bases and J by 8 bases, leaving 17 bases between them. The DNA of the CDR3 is TGTGCCATCATCAAGCGGGGGCTAAAGGGCTACACCTTC. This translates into CAIIKRGLKGYTF.

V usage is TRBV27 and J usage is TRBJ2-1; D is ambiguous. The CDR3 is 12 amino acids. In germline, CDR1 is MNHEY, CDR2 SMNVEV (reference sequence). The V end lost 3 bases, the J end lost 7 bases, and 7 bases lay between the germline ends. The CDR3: CASSFGFNEQFF. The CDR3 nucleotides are TGTGCCAGCAGTTTCGGTTTTAATGAGCAGTTCTTC.

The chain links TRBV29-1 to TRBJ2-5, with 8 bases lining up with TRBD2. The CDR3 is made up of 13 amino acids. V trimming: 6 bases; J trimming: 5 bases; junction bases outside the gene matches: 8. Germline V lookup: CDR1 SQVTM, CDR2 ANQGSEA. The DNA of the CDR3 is TGCAGCGTGTTACAGCGGGGGAGGGAGACCCAGTACTTC. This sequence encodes CSVLQRGRETQYF.

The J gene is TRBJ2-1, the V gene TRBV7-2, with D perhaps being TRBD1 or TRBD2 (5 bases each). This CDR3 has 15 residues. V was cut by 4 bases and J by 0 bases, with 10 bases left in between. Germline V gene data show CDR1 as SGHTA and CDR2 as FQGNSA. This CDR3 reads CASSWDLSSYNEQFF. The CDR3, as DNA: TGTGCCAGCAGCTGGGACCTCAGCTCCTACAATGAGCAGTTCTTC.

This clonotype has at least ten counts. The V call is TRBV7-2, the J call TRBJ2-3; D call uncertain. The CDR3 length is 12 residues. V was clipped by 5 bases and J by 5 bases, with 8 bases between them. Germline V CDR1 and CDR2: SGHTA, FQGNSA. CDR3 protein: CASSPGRDTQYF. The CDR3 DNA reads TGTGCCAGCAGCCCCGGGCGAGATACGCAGTATTTT. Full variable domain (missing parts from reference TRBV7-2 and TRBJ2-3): GAGVSQSPSNKVTEKGKDVELRCDPISGHTALYWYRQSLGQGLEFLIYFQGNSAPDKSGLPSDRFSAERTGGSVSTLTIQRTQQEDSAVYLCASSPGRDTQYFGPGTRLTVL.

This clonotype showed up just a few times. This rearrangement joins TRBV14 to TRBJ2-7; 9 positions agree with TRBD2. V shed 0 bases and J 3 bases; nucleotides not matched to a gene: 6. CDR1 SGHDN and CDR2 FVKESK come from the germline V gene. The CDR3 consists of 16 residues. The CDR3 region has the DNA TGTGCCAGCAGCCAAGAGCCCCGGACTAGCGTCTACGAGCAGTACTTC. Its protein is CASSQEPRTSVYEQYF.

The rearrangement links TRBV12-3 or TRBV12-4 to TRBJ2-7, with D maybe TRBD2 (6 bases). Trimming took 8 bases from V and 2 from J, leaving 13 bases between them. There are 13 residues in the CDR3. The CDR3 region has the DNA TGTGCCAGCGGTGGGGGGACCCCCTACGAGCAGTACTTC. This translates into CASGGGTPYEQYF.

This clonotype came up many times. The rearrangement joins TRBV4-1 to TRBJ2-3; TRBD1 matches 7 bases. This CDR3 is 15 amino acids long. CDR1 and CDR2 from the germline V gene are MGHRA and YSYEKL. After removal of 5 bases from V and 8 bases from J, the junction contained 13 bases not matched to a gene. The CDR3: CASSSEDRVVGTQYF. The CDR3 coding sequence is TGCGCCAGCAGCAGCGAAGACAGGGTGGTGGGTACGCAGTATTTT.

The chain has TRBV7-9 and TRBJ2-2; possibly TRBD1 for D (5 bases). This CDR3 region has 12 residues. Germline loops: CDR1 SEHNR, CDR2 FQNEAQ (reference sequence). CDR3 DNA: TGTGCTAGGGGCTTGGTCACCGGGGAGCTGTTTTTT. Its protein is CARGLVTGELFF. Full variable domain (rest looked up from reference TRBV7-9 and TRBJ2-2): DTGVSQNPRHKITKRGQNVTFRCDPISEHNRLYWYRQTLGQGPEFLTYFQNEAQLEKSRLLSDRFSAERPKGSFSTLEIQRTEQGDSAMYLCARGLVTGELFFGEGSRLTVL.

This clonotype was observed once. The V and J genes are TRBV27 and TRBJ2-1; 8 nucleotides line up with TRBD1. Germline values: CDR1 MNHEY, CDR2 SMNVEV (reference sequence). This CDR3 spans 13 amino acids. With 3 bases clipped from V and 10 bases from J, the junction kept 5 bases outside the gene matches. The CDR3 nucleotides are TGTGCCAGCAGTTTTCACGACAGGGGAGAGCAGTTCTTC. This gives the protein CASSFHDRGEQFF.

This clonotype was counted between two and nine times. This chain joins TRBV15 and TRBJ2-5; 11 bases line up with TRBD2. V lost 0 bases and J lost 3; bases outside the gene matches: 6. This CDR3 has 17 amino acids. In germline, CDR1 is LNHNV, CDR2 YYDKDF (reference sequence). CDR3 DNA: TGTGCCACCAGCAGAGATGTACTAGCGGGGGCTGAAGAGACCCAGTACTTC. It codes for CATSRDVLAGAEETQYF.

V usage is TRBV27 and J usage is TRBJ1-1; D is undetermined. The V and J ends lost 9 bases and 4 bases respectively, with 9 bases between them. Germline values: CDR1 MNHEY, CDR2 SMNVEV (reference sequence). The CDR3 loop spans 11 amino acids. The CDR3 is CASLGSTEAFF. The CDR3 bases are TGTGCCAGTTTGGGCAGCACTGAAGCTTTCTTT.

The CDR3: CASSVGNGGTGELFF. Here the CDR3 DNA reads TGTGCCAGCAGCGTGGGGAACGGGGGCACCGGGGAGCTGTTTTTT. The chain links TRBV9 to TRBJ2-2; TRBD2 might be the D (6 bases). V lost 2 bases to trimming and J lost 4 bases, with 12 bases between them. Germline values: CDR1 SGDLS, CDR2 YYNGEE. The CDR3 has 15 amino acids.

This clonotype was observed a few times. CDR3 sequence reads: CASSYSMGDTQYF. In nucleotides, the CDR3 is TGTGCCAGCAGTTACTCGATGGGAGATACGCAGTATTTT. V gene TRBV6-5 combines with J gene TRBJ2-3; unclear D gene. CDR1 MNHEY and CDR2 SVGAGI come from the germline V gene. CDR3 length: 13 amino acids. Trimming removed 0 bases at V and 5 bases at J, with 6 bases between.

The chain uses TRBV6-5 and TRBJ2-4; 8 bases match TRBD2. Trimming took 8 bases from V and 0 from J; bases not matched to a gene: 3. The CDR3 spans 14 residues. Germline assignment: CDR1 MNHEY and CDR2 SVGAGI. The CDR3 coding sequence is TGTGCCAGCCTCGGGGGGGTAGCCAAAAACATTCAGTACTTC. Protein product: CASLGGVAKNIQYF.

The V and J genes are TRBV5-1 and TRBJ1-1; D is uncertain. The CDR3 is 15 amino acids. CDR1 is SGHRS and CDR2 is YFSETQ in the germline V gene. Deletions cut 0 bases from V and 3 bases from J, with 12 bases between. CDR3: CASSLELGVDTEAFF. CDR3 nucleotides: TGCGCCAGCAGCTTGGAATTAGGAGTGGACACTGAAGCTTTCTTT.

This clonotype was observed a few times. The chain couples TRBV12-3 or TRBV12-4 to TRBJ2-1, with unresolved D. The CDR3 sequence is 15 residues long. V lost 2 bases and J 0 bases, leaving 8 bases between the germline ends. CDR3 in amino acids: CASSLSGISYNEQFF. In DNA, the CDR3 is TGTGCCAGCAGTTTAAGTGGGATCTCCTACAATGAGCAGTTCTTC.

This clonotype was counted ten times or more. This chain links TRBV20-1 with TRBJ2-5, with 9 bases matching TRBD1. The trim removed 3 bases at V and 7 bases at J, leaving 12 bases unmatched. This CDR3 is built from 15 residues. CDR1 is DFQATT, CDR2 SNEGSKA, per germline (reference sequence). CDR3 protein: CSASGLGQGYRTQYF. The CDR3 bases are TGCAGTGCTAGTGGGTTGGGACAGGGCTACCGGACCCAGTACTTC.

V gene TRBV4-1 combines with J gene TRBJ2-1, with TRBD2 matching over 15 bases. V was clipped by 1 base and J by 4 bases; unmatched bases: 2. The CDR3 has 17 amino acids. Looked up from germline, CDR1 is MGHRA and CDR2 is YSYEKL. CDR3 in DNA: TGCGCCAGCAGCCAAGGGACTAGCGGGGGGGCATACAATGAGCAGTTCTTC. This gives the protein CASSQGTSGGAYNEQFF.

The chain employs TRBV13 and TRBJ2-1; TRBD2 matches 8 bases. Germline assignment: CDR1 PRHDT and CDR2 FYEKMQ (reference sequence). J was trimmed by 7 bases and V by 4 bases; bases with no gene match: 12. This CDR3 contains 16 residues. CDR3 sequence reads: CASSSSSGVEWNEQFF. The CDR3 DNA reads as TGTGCCAGCAGCTCGAGTAGCGGGGTGGAATGGAATGAGCAGTTCTTC. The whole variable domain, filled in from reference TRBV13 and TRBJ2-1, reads AAGVIQSPRHLIKEKRETATLKCYPIPRHDTVYWYQQGPGQDPQFLISFYEKMQSDKGSIPDRFSAQQFSDYHSELNMSSLELGDSALYFCASSSSSGVEWNEQFFGPGTRLTVL.

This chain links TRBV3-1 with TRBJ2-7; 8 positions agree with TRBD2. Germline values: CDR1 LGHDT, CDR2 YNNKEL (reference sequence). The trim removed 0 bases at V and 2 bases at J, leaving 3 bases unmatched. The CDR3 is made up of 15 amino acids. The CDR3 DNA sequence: TGTGCCAGCAGCCAAGAAGCGGGGGCCGCCTACGAGCAGTACTTC. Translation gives CASSQEAGAAYEQYF.

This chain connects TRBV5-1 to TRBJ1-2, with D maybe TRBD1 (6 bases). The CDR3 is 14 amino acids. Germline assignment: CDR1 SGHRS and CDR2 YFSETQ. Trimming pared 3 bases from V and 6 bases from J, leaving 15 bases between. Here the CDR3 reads CASSYTDRTDGYTF. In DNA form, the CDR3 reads TGCGCCAGCAGCTATACTGACAGGACCGATGGCTACACCTTC.

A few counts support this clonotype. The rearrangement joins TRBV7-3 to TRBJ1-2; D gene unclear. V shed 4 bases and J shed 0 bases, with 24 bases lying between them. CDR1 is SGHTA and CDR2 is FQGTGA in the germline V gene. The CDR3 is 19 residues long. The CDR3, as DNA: TGTGCCAGCAGCTCAAGAAATTGGGAGGTAGACCTGGCTAACTATGGCTACACCTTC. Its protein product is CASSSRNWEVDLANYGYTF. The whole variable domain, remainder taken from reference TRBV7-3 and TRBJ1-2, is GAGVSQTPSNKVTEKGKYVELRCDPISGHTALYWYRQSLGQGPEFLIYFQGTGAADDSGLPNDRFFAVRPEGSVSTLKIQRTERGDSAVYLCASSSRNWEVDLANYGYTFGSGTRLTVV.

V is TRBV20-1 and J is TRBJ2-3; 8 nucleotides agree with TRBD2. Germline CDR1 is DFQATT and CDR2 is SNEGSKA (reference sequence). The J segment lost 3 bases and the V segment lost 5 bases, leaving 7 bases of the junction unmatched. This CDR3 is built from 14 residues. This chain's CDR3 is CSAHLAGITDTQYF. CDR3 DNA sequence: TGCAGTGCTCATCTAGCGGGCATTACAGATACGCAGTATTTT.

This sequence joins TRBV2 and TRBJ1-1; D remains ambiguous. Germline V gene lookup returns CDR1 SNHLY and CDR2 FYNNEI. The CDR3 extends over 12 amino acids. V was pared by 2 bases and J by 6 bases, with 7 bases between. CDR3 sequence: CASSETAAEAFF. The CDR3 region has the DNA TGTGCCAGCAGTGAAACGGCCGCTGAAGCTTTCTTT.

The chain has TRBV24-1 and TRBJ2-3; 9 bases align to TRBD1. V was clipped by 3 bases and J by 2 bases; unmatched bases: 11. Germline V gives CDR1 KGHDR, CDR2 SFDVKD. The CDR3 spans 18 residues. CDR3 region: CATSDHVPGQGPTDTQYF. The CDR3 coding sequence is TGTGCCACCAGTGATCACGTTCCGGGACAGGGCCCCACAGATACGCAGTATTTT.